These T cell receptor beta chains were read from a single sample in a study of blood T cell repertoires in COVID-19. Generated by immunoSEQ multiplex PCR, the TCRdb table keeps only in-frame clones and is missing some. The repertoire has around 250,000 clones, over 75% of them found once; the top ten carry less than 6.5%. The sample consisted of peripheral blood. Receptors originate from a man aged 45-60 years with active or convalescent COVID-19. The CDR3 runs from the conserved cysteine through the conserved F or W. D genes are given only for firm matches. Clone size, where shown, is once, few, many, or a class for clones that have expanded.

d_gene | j_gene | v_gene | abundance | CDR3nt | CDR3aa
- | TRBJ2-7 | TRBV30 | - | TGTGCCTGGAACCCTGGTTGGAGGAGGAGCTCCTACGAGCAGTACTTC | CAWNPGWRRSSYEQYF
- | TRBJ1-6 | TRBV18 | - | TGTGCCAGCTCACCTTGGGCAGATTCACCCCTCCACTTT | CASSPWADSPLHF
- | TRBJ2-5 | TRBV7-3 | - | TGTGCCAGCAGCTTAAGGGGCACACCCGGGGAGACCCAGTACTTC | CASSLRGTPGETQYF
TRBD2 | TRBJ2-7 | TRBV11-2 | once | TGTGCCAGCAGTCAGACCCGGGGGGGCAAATCGAACGAGCAGTACTTC | CASSQTRGGKSNEQYF
- | TRBJ1-3 | TRBV6-1 | few | TGTGCCAGCAGTGAAGGGATAGGCGGCAGACCAGGAAACACCATATATTTT | CASSEGIGGRPGNTIYF
- | TRBJ1-2 | TRBV23-1 | once | TGCGCCAGCACCTCGAGAGAAGGGCTGGGAGAAGATTATGGCTACACCTTC | CASTSREGLGEDYGYTF
- | TRBJ1-1 | TRBV3-1/TRBV3-2 | - | TGTGCCAGCAGCCGGTCAGGTCGGAACACTGAAGCTTTCTTT | CASSRSGRNTEAFF
TRBD1 | TRBJ1-5 | TRBV2 | - | TGTGCCAGCAGGGGGAGGACAGGGTTAGGCAATCAGCCCCAGCATTTT | CASRGRTGLGNQPQHF
- | TRBJ1-3 | TRBV9 | - | TGTGCCAGCAGCCTTAGTATAAGAGACTCTGGAAACACCATATATTTT | CASSLSIRDSGNTIYF
TRBD1 | TRBJ2-1 | TRBV7-3 | - | TGTGCCAGCAGCATCGGGACAGGGAGAGAGCAGTTCTTC | CASSIGTGREQFF
- | TRBJ1-3 | TRBV28 | - | TGTGCCAGCAGTTGGAACAGTAACTCTGGAAACACCATATATTTT | CASSWNSNSGNTIYF
TRBD1 | TRBJ2-3 | TRBV7-3 | - | TGTGCCAGCAGCCTTACAGGGGTGGCCCCAGATACGCAGTATTTT | CASSLTGVAPDTQYF
- | TRBJ2-1 | TRBV7-9 | - | TGTGCCAGCAGCTTAGCTAGATTAGATGAGCAGTTCTTC | CASSLARLDEQFF
TRBD1 | TRBJ1-6 | TRBV10-3 | - | TGTGCCATCAGGGCGGGACAGGTCGTCTCACCCCTCCACTTT | CAIRAGQVVSPLHF
- | TRBJ2-4 | TRBV2 | - | TGTGCCAGCATCGAACTAGCCAAAAACATTCAGTACTTC | CASIELAKNIQYF
- | TRBJ1-1 | TRBV6-4 | - | TGTGCCAGCAGTTTAGGAGGGAATCGGGGAGCTTTCTTT | CASSLGGNRGAFF